These 11 T cell receptor beta chains share one sample of origin, sequenced in a study of T-cell reconstitution after alpha-beta-depleted transplantation in children. Molecular barcoding with unique molecular identifiers was used for the TCRbeta library. MiXCR, run by TCRdb on the PCR reads, gives a single entry per CDR3 protein. Among 750,000 to 950,000 distinct CDR3 sequences listed, 15% to 20% were seen once. The specimen was PBMCs, mostly from graft donor cells, collected 360 days after TCRalphabeta/CD19-depleted stem cell transplant. The source of these receptors is a male patient younger than 18 who had a stem cell transplant for acute lymphoblastic leukemia, so the T cells may come from the graft donor.

The CDR3 region has the DNA TGTGCCAGCAGCCAAGGGCAGTCTGGGGCCAACGTCCTGACTTTC. Residues: CASSQGQSGANVLTF. J is TRBJ2-6 and V is TRBV7-9, with D unclear. The CDR3 contains 15 residues. Germline V gene lookup returns CDR1 SEHNR and CDR2 FQNEAQ (reference sequence). The V gene lost 5 bases and the J gene lost 1 base, with 9 bases spanning the gap.

The gene calls are TRBV10-1 and TRBJ2-3; tentative D call: TRBD2 (6 bases). CDR1 WNHNN and CDR2 SYGVQD come from the germline V gene (reference sequence). The length of the CDR3 is 18 residues. The germline V and J ends were trimmed by 0 bases and 2 bases, with 18 bases remaining between them. CDR3 DNA sequence: TGCGCCAGCAGTGAGTCGAATGGCGGGATTTCCCCCACAGATACGCAGTATTTT. It yields the protein CASSESNGGISPTDTQYF.

This clonotype was seen a few times. The chain carries TRBV29-1 and TRBJ2-5, with 12 bases identical to TRBD2. V was clipped by 0 bases and J by 5 bases; unmatched bases: 4. The germline gives CDR1 SQVTM, CDR2 ANQGSEA. CDR3 length: 15 residues. The DNA of the CDR3 is TGCAGCGTTGAAGACAGGACTAGCGGGACGGAGACCCAGTACTTC. This codes for CSVEDRTSGTETQYF. The full variable domain, in which reference TRBV29-1 and TRBJ2-5 provide the parts outside the CDR3, is SAVISQKPSRDICQRGTSLTIQCQVDSQVTMMFWYRQQPGQSLTLIATANQGSEATYESGFVIDKFPISRPNLTFSTLTVSNMSPEDSSIYLCSVEDRTSGTETQYFGPGTRLLVL.

This clonotype was observed a few times. DNA for the CDR3: TGCAGTGCTGGCCCAAGACAGTACTTC. The encoded protein is CSAGPRQYF. The V call is TRBV20-1, the J call TRBJ2-5; D is undetermined. Germline V gene data show CDR1 as DFQATT and CDR2 as SNEGSKA (reference sequence). The V and J ends lost 5 bases and 11 bases respectively, with 9 bases between them. The CDR3 totals 9 residues.

V and J are TRBV18 and TRBJ2-3, with D hard to call. The V gene's germline CDR1 is KGHSH and CDR2 LQKENI. CDR3 length equals 16 residues. V was pared by 2 bases and J by 2 bases, with 14 bases between. The CDR3 nucleotides are TGTGCCAGCTCACCATTGGACGTGGCTATCACAGATACGCAGTATTTT. Its translation is CASSPLDVAITDTQYF. The variable domain in full, with the rest retrieved from reference TRBV18 and TRBJ2-3, is NAGVMQNPRHLVRRRGQEARLRCSPMKGHSHVYWYRQLPEEGLKFMVYLQKENIIDESGMPKERFSAEFPKEGPSILRIQQVVRGDSAAYFCASSPLDVAITDTQYFGPGTRLTVL.

The gene calls are TRBV7-8 and TRBJ2-1; TRBD2 is a possible D gene (6 bases). CDR1 and CDR2 (germline): SGHVS, FQNEAQ. The CDR3 sequence is 16 residues long. Trimming shortened V by 5 bases and J by 9 bases, and 23 bases separated the two germline ends. For the CDR3, the DNA is TGTGCCAGCAGCCGACCCCAGGGTTGGGAGGCCGGTGAGCAGTTCTTC. This sequence encodes CASSRPQGWEAGEQFF.

The J gene is TRBJ1-4, the V gene TRBV3-1; D not resolved. The V and J ends lost 6 bases and 0 bases respectively, with 8 bases between them. This CDR3 is built from 14 residues. Germline lookup yields CDR1 LGHDT and CDR2 YNNKEL (reference sequence). The CDR3: CASSHRTTNEKLFF. The CDR3 region has the DNA TGTGCCAGCAGTCATCGCACAACTAATGAAAAACTGTTTTTT.

This clonotype has more than one count but fewer than ten. This rearrangement joins TRBV5-1 to TRBJ1-6; no definite D call. CDR1 and CDR2 (germline): SGHRS, YFSETQ. The CDR3 runs 16 residues. V lost 1 base and J 0 bases, leaving 8 bases between the germline ends. CDR3 nucleotide sequence: TGCGCCAGCAGCTTGTTCCGAAGCTCCTATAATTCACCCCTCCACTTT. It translates to CASSLFRSSYNSPLHF.

This clonotype was recorded a few times. This chain connects TRBV20-1 to TRBJ2-7, with a possible D match to TRBD1 (6 bases). This CDR3 contains 14 residues. In germline, CDR1 is DFQATT, CDR2 SNEGSKA (reference sequence). The V and J ends lost 2 bases and 3 bases respectively, with 14 bases between them. The CDR3 reads CSARKVGQIYEQYF. In DNA, the CDR3 is TGCAGTGCTAGAAAGGTGGGACAAATCTACGAGCAGTACTTC.

This clonotype was recorded many times. The V and J genes are TRBV29-1 and TRBJ2-5; D not certain. Deletions cut 8 bases from V and 5 bases from J, with 15 bases between. Looked up from germline, CDR1 is SQVTM and CDR2 is ANQGSEA. This CDR3 has 12 amino acids. Here the CDR3 reads CSPIGPTETQYF. The CDR3 DNA is TGCAGCCCCATCGGACCTACGGAGACCCAGTACTTC.

This clonotype was seen at least ten times. The chain is built from TRBV20-1 and TRBJ2-3, with D maybe TRBD2 (6 bases). V lost 0 bases, J lost 2 bases, and 15 bases lay in between. The CDR3 length is 16 residues. Germline V gene sequence: CDR1 DFQATT, CDR2 SNEGSKA (reference sequence). The CDR3, as DNA: TGCAGTGCTAGAGATCCCAGCGGGCTACACACAGATACGCAGTATTTT. It specifies CSARDPSGLHTDTQYF.